This T cell receptor beta chain was identified during a study of blood T cells in healthy people across ages. The study's findings and limits: Compared with aged donors, long-lived donors showed fewer expanded clones, suggesting selection.

Concerning this clonotype: Its antigen is not known. An end of the junction does not agree with germline; a read error may underlie this.

Using a J-beta primer mix together with a sample-barcoded 5' primer, a second PCR was run for roughly 7 to 12 cycles. Every cDNA was tagged by a template-switch adaptor with 12 random nucleotides. Per sample, CDR3-containing paired-end reads numbered at least 3 million. TCRdb itself ran the 5' RACE reads through MiXCR, one entry per CDR3 protein. The repertoire holds about 1.6 million distinct CDR3 sequences, with about 31% as singletons. Samples had at least 7 million PBMCs isolated from them. The sequenced sample was blood. The sequence was obtained from a woman in her twenties or thirties in good health.

The CDR3 nucleotides are TGCAGTGCCCCGCGACAGGGGGATCGGTATGGCTCCACCTTC. Residues: CSAPRQGDRYGSTF. This sequence joins TRBV20-1 and TRBJ1-2, with 9 bases lining up with TRBD1. The germline CDR1 and CDR2 sequences are DFQATT and SNEGSKA (reference sequence). CDR3 length: 14 amino acids.